This T cell receptor (beta chain) comes out of a study of cytomegalovirus exposure and HLA in healthy donors. The primer mix had 60 Vbeta and 13 Jbeta primers. TCRdb's table, derived via immunoSEQ multiplex PCR, lists solely in-frame clones and lacks some. The table lists approximately 110,000 clones, roughly 80% of them singletons. The sequenced sample was PBMCs. This sequence originates from a man aged 25-45 years in good health and CMV-seropositive.

The CDR3 here is CASSLAIDGNEKLFF. The CDR3 nucleotides are TGTGCCAGCAGCTTGGCCATAGACGGGAATGAAAAACTGTTTTTT. The rearrangement uses TRBV5-4 and TRBJ1-4, with unresolved D. V lost 0 bases, J lost 5 bases, and 11 bases lay in between. Per germline, CDR1 SGHNT and CDR2 YYREEE (reference sequence). The CDR3 runs 15 residues.